Presented here are 21 T cell receptor beta chains from one specimen sequenced in a study of radiotherapy plus CTLA-4 blockade in lung cancer. The assay was immunoSEQ multiplex PCR, and TCRdb's table has in-frame clones only and misses some. The sample includes under 35,000 clones, 60% to 80% seen only once; the top ten take under 5%. The specimen comprised peripheral blood, sampled from a patient treated with radiotherapy plus ipilimumab. The origin of the receptors is a human donor with non-small cell lung cancer whose response to radiotherapy plus ipilimumab could not be evaluated.

The chain carries TRBV5-1 and TRBJ1-1; TRBD1 aligns across 10 bases. Per germline, CDR1 SGHRS and CDR2 YFSETQ. J gave up 7 bases and V 4 bases, and 4 bases lay outside the gene matches. CDR3 length: 13 residues. In nucleotides, the CDR3 is TGCGCCAGCAGCCAGGGACAGGGGTTTGAAGCTTTCTTT. It yields the protein CASSQGQGFEAFF.

This chain connects TRBV30 to TRBJ1-1, with TRBD1 matching over 10 bases. V gave up 3 bases and J gave up 7 bases; unmatched junction bases: 8. The CDR3 spans 14 residues. Germline V gene sequence: CDR1 GTSNPN, CDR2 SVGIG (reference sequence). CDR3 sequence reads: CAWRRQGALGEAFF. CDR3 coding DNA: TGTGCCTGGAGAAGACAGGGGGCGCTGGGTGAAGCTTTCTTT.

By proportion, this clone is medium-sized. The chain couples TRBV5-6 to TRBJ1-4, with 7 bases aligning to TRBD1. Germline loops: CDR1 SGHDT, CDR2 YYEEEE. Unmatched junction bases numbered 0, after V lost 1 base and J lost 6 bases. The length of the CDR3 is 13 residues. The chain's CDR3 is CASSLTGDEKLFF. The CDR3 coding sequence is TGTGCCAGCAGCTTGACAGGGGATGAAAAACTGTTTTTT.

The gene calls are TRBV6-4 and TRBJ2-2; 8 nucleotides line up with TRBD2. The junction had 5 bases not matched to a gene; V was cut back by 3 bases and J by 5 bases. The CDR3 is 15 amino acids. Germline assignment: CDR1 MRHNA and CDR2 SNTAGT. CDR3: CASSDYPSGTGELFF. CDR3 nucleotide sequence: TGTGCCAGCAGTGATTACCCTAGCGGGACCGGGGAGCTGTTTTTT.

In this sample, this clone turned up a few times. The chain employs TRBV6-5 and TRBJ2-1; TRBD2 aligns across 9 bases. CDR1 is MNHEY, CDR2 SVGAGI, per germline. This CDR3 is built from 15 residues. After removal of 6 bases from V and 2 bases from J, the junction contained 5 bases not matched to a gene. CDR3 DNA: TGTGCCAGCAGCTTAGCGGGAGTGGCCTACAATGAGCAGTTCTTC. Its protein product is CASSLAGVAYNEQFF.

The genes are TRBV6-1 and TRBJ1-4; D ambiguous. Trimming cost V 6 bases and J 7 bases, with 6 bases left between them. Germline CDR1 and CDR2: MNHNS and SASEGT. This CDR3 spans 11 amino acids. The CDR3 loop is CASRSGEKLFF. The DNA for the CDR3 is TGTGCCAGCAGAAGCGGTGAAAAACTGTTTTTT.

The chain is built from TRBV14 and TRBJ2-4, with D uncertain. Trimming pared 4 bases from V and 1 base from J, leaving 20 bases between. Germline V gene lookup returns CDR1 SGHDN and CDR2 FVKESK. The CDR3 has 18 amino acids. For the CDR3, the DNA is TGTGCCAGCAGCCCTCATATGGGCCAGCTTGGGGCCAAAAACATTCAGTACTTC. It codes for CASSPHMGQLGAKNIQYF.

This sequence joins TRBV30 and TRBJ2-6, with 8 bases lining up with TRBD2. Trimming cost V 4 bases and J 0 bases; bases outside gene matches: 5. The CDR3 contains 16 residues. Germline CDR1 GTSNPN, CDR2 SVGIG (reference sequence). The CDR3 nucleotides read TGTGCCTGGAATCGGGGGGGCTACTCTGGGGCCAACGTCCTGACTTTC. It codes for CAWNRGGYSGANVLTF.

The DNA of the CDR3 is TGCGCCAGCAGCCCGGGAAGTCAAGCAACTAATGAAAAACTGTTTTTT. Its translation: CASSPGSQATNEKLFF. The chain recombines TRBV4-3 with TRBJ1-4; D is ambiguous. Germline assignment: CDR1 LGHNA and CDR2 YSLEER. This CDR3 comprises 16 residues. The V end was cut by 4 bases, the J end by 0 bases, with 12 bases between.

This clone appeared a few times. The V call is TRBV7-9, the J call TRBJ2-5, with D possibly matching TRBD2 (5 bases). The CDR3 is made up of 12 amino acids. V lost 11 bases to trimming and J lost 4 bases, with 14 bases between them. Germline V gives CDR1 SEHNR, CDR2 FQNEAQ (reference sequence). This CDR3 is CAAHRGSETQYF. In DNA form, the CDR3 reads TGTGCCGCCCATCGGGGATCAGAGACCCAGTACTTC.

The chain is built from TRBV9 and TRBJ2-7, with TRBD1 matching 7 bases. CDR1 is SGDLS and CDR2 is YYNGEE in the germline V gene. Trimming at V came to 6 bases and at J to 3 bases, leaving 9 bases not matched to a gene. The CDR3 length is 14 residues. The CDR3 loop is CASNNGPGGYEQYF. Here the CDR3 DNA reads TGTGCCAGCAATAACGGACCAGGGGGCTACGAGCAGTACTTC.

This clone has just a few counts. The V gene is TRBV11-2, the J gene TRBJ2-1, with TRBD2 matching 7 bases. Germline assignment: CDR1 SGHAT and CDR2 FQNNGV. V trimming: 3 bases; J trimming: 9 bases; junction bases outside the gene matches: 17. This CDR3 has 17 residues. CDR3: CASSLNGAGFLPREQFF. CDR3 nucleotides: TGTGCCAGCAGCTTGAACGGAGCGGGATTCCTTCCCCGTGAGCAGTTCTTC.

In this sample, this clone turned up many times. The junction departs from germline at one end; a sequencing error may be responsible. Other DNA sequences in this sample translate to the same CDR3. The V gene is TRBV7-2, the J gene TRBJ2-7; TRBD1 matches at 11 bases. This CDR3 is 16 amino acids long. Germline V gene lookup returns CDR1 SGHTA and CDR2 FQGNSA. CDR3 coding DNA: TGCGCCAGCAGCCAAGAAGCCGGGACAGGGGGAAACGAGCAGTACTTC. Encoded protein: CASSQEAGTGGNEQYF.

The chain couples TRBV6-4 to TRBJ2-2; the match to TRBD2 covers 12 bases. CDR3 length: 15 amino acids. With V trimmed by 9 bases and J by 1 base, 3 bases remained unmatched. Germline CDR1 and CDR2: MRHNA and SNTAGT. This CDR3 is CARTSGRKNTGELFF. The CDR3, as DNA: TGTGCCAGGACTAGCGGGAGAAAGAACACCGGGGAGCTGTTTTTT.

This chain uses TRBV27 with TRBJ2-3; D ambiguous. The V end lost 10 bases, the J end lost 2 bases, and 13 bases lay between the germline ends. There are 13 residues in the CDR3. CDR1 is MNHEY, CDR2 SMNVEV, per germline (reference sequence). The CDR3 nucleotides are TGTGCCACCAAATCCTACTCCACAGATACGCAGTATTTT. As protein: CATKSYSTDTQYF.

The V gene is TRBV6-5, the J gene TRBJ2-7; 9 bases are a match to TRBD1. Unmatched junction bases numbered 6, after V lost 4 bases and J lost 5 bases. The germline CDR1 and CDR2 sequences are MNHEY and SVGAGI. The CDR3 length is 14 residues. CDR3 nucleotides: TGTGCCAGCAGTTCCACAGGGGGCAACAACGAGCAGTACTTC. Amino acids: CASSSTGGNNEQYF.

The V call is TRBV18, the J call TRBJ2-7, with D tentatively TRBD1 (7 bases). This CDR3 has 16 residues. V was shortened by 3 bases and J by 6 bases, with 21 bases between the two germline ends. Germline lookup yields CDR1 KGHSH and CDR2 LQKENI. The CDR3 sequence: CASSPSSGTQGGEQYF. CDR3 nucleotide sequence: TGTGCCAGCTCACCCTCCTCCGGGACCCAGGGGGGCGAGCAGTACTTC. Using reference TRBV18 and TRBJ2-7 for the parts outside the CDR3, the full variable domain is NAGVMQNPRHLVRRRGQEARLRCSPMKGHSHVYWYRQLPEEGLKFMVYLQKENIIDESGMPKERFSAEFPKEGPSILRIQQVVRGDSAAYFCASSPSSGTQGGEQYFGPGTRLTVT.

The chain employs TRBV7-2 and TRBJ2-5; a weak D match, TRBD2 (6 bases). CDR1 and CDR2 (germline): SGHTA, FQGNSA. The length of the CDR3 is 14 residues. V shed 3 bases and J shed 1 base, with 9 bases lying between them. As DNA, the CDR3 is TGTGCCAGCAGCTTTAGCGGATCCCAAGAGACCCAGTACTTC. Translating it yields CASSFSGSQETQYF. The whole variable domain, filled in from reference TRBV7-2 and TRBJ2-5, reads GAGVSQSPSNKVTEKGKDVELRCDPISGHTALYWYRQSLGQGLEFLIYFQGNSAPDKSGLPSDRFSAERTGGSVSTLTIQRTQQEDSAVYLCASSFSGSQETQYFGPGTRLLVL.

This clone has a handful of counts. The chain combines TRBV5-6 with TRBJ1-2, with D hard to call. V gave up 7 bases and J gave up 0 bases, with 7 bases separating them. Germline assignment: CDR1 SGHDT and CDR2 YYEEEE. There are 12 residues in the CDR3. CDR3 nucleotides: TGTGCCAGCGGCGAGGCTAACTATGGCTACACCTTC. Translating gives CASGEANYGYTF.

The chain is built from TRBV6-1 and TRBJ2-7, with 7 bases matching TRBD1. Germline V gene lookup returns CDR1 MNHNS and CDR2 SASEGT. Trimming removed 0 bases from V and 5 bases from J; junction bases left unmatched: 4. The CDR3 runs 14 residues. CDR3 residues: CASSEADRRNEQYF. CDR3 coding DNA: TGTGCCAGCAGTGAAGCGGACAGGCGGAACGAGCAGTACTTC.

This clone was recorded once. The chain employs TRBV5-6 and TRBJ1-5; D is possibly TRBD1 (5 bases). Germline V gene sequence: CDR1 SGHDT, CDR2 YYEEEE. This CDR3 has 14 residues. V was shortened by 1 base and J by 7 bases, with 12 bases between the two germline ends. CDR3 sequence (DNA): TGTGCCAGCAGCTTGAGCAGGGTGCGGCAGCCCCAGCATTTT. This sequence encodes CASSLSRVRQPQHF.